This T cell receptor (beta chain) was observed in a study of blood T cell repertoires in COVID-19 (dated by TCRdb to about 2020). Looking at the study overall: The collaborator samples originated in the United States, Italy and Spain and spanned the acute and convalescent phases of COVID-19. The prospective study material was composed of cDNA or gDNA derived from T cells, B-cell-depleted T cells, or PBMCs. The dataset comprised deeply sampled blood TCRbeta repertoires from subjects exposed to, actively infected with, or recovered from COVID-19. The repertoires were made available in a free public database intended to serve as a resource for research on the immune response to SARS-CoV-2. Samples came from the ongoing ImmuneRACE study (first 160 participants) plus 1,254 subjects from 6 global collaborators. A de-identified subject ID, COVID-19 status, age in years and sex were almost always included in the sample metadata. Where available, HLA class I and class II types were taken from metadata supplied by the sample provider and were not determined by assay-based typing.

From the cysteine through the phenylalanine, the CDR3 covers 13 amino acids. The entry retains the CDR3 DNA only, 39 bases that are in frame from base 1. The germline V and J ends show losses of 1 base and 12 bases respectively, and no gene match explains 6 bases of the junction. CDR1 KGHDR and CDR2 SFDVKD were looked up in the germline V gene. What the study reported, not specific to this receptor: The quantity of clinical and demographic metadata differed by source and by participant and was supplied without curation.

In the prospective study, participants were roughly 18 to 95 years old, resided in 24 geographic areas of the United States, and were enrolled through a virtual design. In the prospective study, participants were assigned to cohorts based on the clinical history participants reported in a screening survey and a study questionnaire. Mobile phlebotomists in the prospective study collected whole blood, serum and a nasopharyngeal or oropharyngeal swab from every participant. Additional blood draws and questionnaires over a 2-month period could optionally be provided by prospective study participants. Prospective study blood samples were shipped either frozen or at room temperature before DNA extraction. TCRbeta CDR3 regions were amplified from genomic DNA by means of the immunoSEQ Assay, a bias-controlled multiplex PCR. Turning to the authors' computational methods: The number of nucleated cells in each sample was estimated from the amplification of reference gene primers within the assay. To quantify the absolute abundance of each unique TCRbeta CDR3 rearrangement, sequence reads were collapsed and filtered. For each sample, productive Simpson clonality was calculated as the square root of Simpson's diversity index over productive rearrangements. The source is immuneACCESS, and TCRdb retained only in-frame sequences with V and J called. Part of the clones is not carried over; for the studies checked, unresolved V genes explain less than half of this, and the remainder is unexplained. V, J and clone size were drawn from that table, and D and trimming were deduced from the DNA. The sample table contains some 250,000 clones; only one count was recorded for roughly nine tenths of them. The ten top clones hold 3.5% to 4% of the sample.

As to this clone: The antigen it binds to is not known. No base quality information exists; no much larger clone differs at one position.

Sequencing was done on a sample of PBMCs or T cells enriched from blood (not recorded which). The chain employs TRBV24-1 and TRBJ1-1; the junction holds 8 bases that match TRBD1. This clonotype originated in a woman in her twenties or thirties with acute COVID-19. The DNA reads TGTGCCACCAGTGATTTTCGGACAGGGCTCACTTTCTTT. Translated, it gives CATSDFRTGLTFF.